The clone carrying this T cell receptor beta chain appeared once. Its target is unknown. CDR1 and CDR2 (germline): DFQATT, SNEGSKA (reference sequence). V lost 0 bases to trimming and J lost 2 bases, with 28 bases between them. The CDR3 has 20 residues. These data come from a study of Graves' ophthalmopathy and Graves' hyperthyroidism. As for the study in general: The study drew peripheral blood at initial diagnosis, before any treatment. Study-wide findings and caveats: Appearing in blood as well were most expanded thyroid clonotypes above 0.001 frequency. Using 13 signatures, a model distinguished ophthalmopathy from stable hyperthyroidism, reaching roughly 90% sensitivity and approximately 80% specificity.

Beta-chain TCR CDR3 regions were amplified from RNA transcripts. First-round RT-PCR employed HTBI primers, with a second-round multiplex PCR after it. Via MiXCR, TCRdb re-called the multiplex PCR reads, giving one row per CDR3 protein. The sample yields 45,000 to 60,000 distinct CDR3 sequences, approximately 47% seen once. With a duration under 3 months, ophthalmopathy in the donors showed moderate-to-severe activity, CAS ≥3 and NOSPECS ≥4. Sequenced sample: peripheral blood. The chain employs TRBV20-1 and TRBJ1-1; D is unresolved. This clonotype was sampled from an adult woman with Graves' ophthalmopathy. DNA for the CDR3: TGCAGTGCTAGAGATCTCCAACGGGAGTCCTACGAGCAGCCCAACACTGAAGCTTTCTTT. It encodes CSARDLQRESYEQPNTEAFF.